This T cell receptor (beta chain) was sequenced for a study of a mutant IDH1 vaccine in newly diagnosed glioma. Profiled with immunoSEQ multiplex PCR; TCRdb holds only in-frame clones, not every one. The sample includes 55,000 to 65,000 clones, 60% to 80% of them seen just once. Specified time point: week 47, end of study. Doses comprised 300 ug of mutant IDH1 20-mer peptide each, plus topical imiquimod. This clone was counted only a few times. Its specificity is not known. This clonotype originated in a middle-aged man with glioma. The specimen was PBMCs, collected from a glioma patient whose treatment included an IDH1 peptide vaccine.

The CDR3: CASGTGLGETQYF. For the CDR3, the DNA is TGTGCCAGCGGGACAGGGCTTGGAGAGACCCAGTACTTC. This chain links TRBV6-5 with TRBJ2-5, with TRBD1 identical over 9 bases. This CDR3 comprises 13 residues. V lost 8 bases and J lost 4; bases outside the gene matches: 5. Germline values: CDR1 MNHEY, CDR2 SVGAGI.